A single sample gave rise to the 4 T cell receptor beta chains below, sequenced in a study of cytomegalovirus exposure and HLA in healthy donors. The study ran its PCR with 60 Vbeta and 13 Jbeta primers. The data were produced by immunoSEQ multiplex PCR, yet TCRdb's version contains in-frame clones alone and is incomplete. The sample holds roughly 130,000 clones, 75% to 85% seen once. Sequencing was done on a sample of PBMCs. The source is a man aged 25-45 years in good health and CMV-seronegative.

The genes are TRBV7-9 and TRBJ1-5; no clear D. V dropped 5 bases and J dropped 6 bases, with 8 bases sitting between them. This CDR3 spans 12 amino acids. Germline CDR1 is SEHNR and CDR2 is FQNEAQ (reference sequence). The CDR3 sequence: CASSMPGQPQHF. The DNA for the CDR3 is TGTGCCAGCAGCATGCCCGGTCAGCCCCAGCATTTT.

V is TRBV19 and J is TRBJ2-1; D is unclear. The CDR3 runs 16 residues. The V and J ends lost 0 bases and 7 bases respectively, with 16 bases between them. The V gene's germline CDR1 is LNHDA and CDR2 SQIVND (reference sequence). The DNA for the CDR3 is TGTGCCAGTAGTATAGATCTATCCCAGCGCGTAAATGAGCAGTTCTTC. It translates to CASSIDLSQRVNEQFF.

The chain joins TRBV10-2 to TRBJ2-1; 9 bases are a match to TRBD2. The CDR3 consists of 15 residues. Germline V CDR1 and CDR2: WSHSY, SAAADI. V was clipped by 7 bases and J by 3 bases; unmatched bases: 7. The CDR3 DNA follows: TGCGCCAGCACCTTTAGCGGGAGTGTCTACAATGAGCAGTTCTTC. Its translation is CASTFSGSVYNEQFF.

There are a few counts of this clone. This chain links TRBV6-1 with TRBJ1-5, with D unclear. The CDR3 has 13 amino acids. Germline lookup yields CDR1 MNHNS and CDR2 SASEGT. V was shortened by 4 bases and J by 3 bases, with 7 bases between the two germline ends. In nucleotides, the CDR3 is TGTGCCAGCAGTGCCGACTTCAATCAGCCCCAGCATTTT. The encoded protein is CASSADFNQPQHF.